This TCR beta chain was profiled in a study of T-cell memory formation after mild COVID-19. General observations from the study: Day 15 to 85 contracting clones showed balanced CD4/CD8; later expanders leaned CD4+. Clonal second-wave expansions that peaked on day 37 had unconfirmed SARS-CoV-2 specificity. Detection of some responders pre-infection suggested pre-existing cross-reactive memory T cells participated.

V trimming: 2 bases; J trimming: 1 base; junction bases outside the gene matches: 7. The CDR3 has 18 residues. The germline gives CDR1 MRHNA, CDR2 SNTAGT. 5'RACE primed from the constant segment yielded TCR alpha and TCR beta cDNA libraries bearing sample barcodes and UMIs. TCRdb reprocessed the 5' RACE reads via MiXCR and lists one record per CDR3 protein. Among roughly 320,000 distinct CDR3 sequences, approximately 29% were seen once, and the ten largest hold roughly 12%. In the case of this clonotype: The antigen is unknown.

The sample consisted of PBMCs or a T cell subset sorted from them (not recorded which). The chain uses TRBV6-4 and TRBJ2-6, with TRBD2 matching 8 bases. The TCR sequence derives from an adult woman who had mild COVID-19 (a few samples of this study predate the infection). Cell type and time point are not known. The CDR3 sequence: CASSDGAGGPSGANVLTF. The CDR3 region has the DNA TGTGCCAGCAGTGACGGGGCGGGAGGACCATCTGGGGCCAACGTCCTGACTTTC.